The 22 T cell receptor beta chains presented below share a single source sample, sequenced in a study of blood T cell repertoires in COVID-19. Produced via immunoSEQ multiplex PCR; TCRdb's table is partial and in-frame only. In the table there are over 150,000 clones, about 82% of which are singletons. Specimen: peripheral blood. All receptors come from a man in his fifties or sixties with active or convalescent COVID-19.

This clone has only one observation. The rearrangement uses TRBV19 and TRBJ2-3, with 9 bases aligning to TRBD2. Germline CDR1 and CDR2: LNHDA and SQIVND (reference sequence). This CDR3 comprises 17 residues. Trimming removed 3 bases from V and 6 bases from J; junction bases left unmatched: 13. The CDR3, as DNA: TGTGCCAGTAGTATTATAATGGAGTCTAGCGGGGACGATACGCAGTATTTT. Its translation is CASSIIMESSGDDTQYF.

The CDR3 nucleotides are TGTGCCAGCTCATCGAGGACTAGCGGGGGAACAGATACGCAGTATTTT. Its protein product is CASSSRTSGGTDTQYF. V is TRBV18 and J is TRBJ2-3; 13 bases agree with TRBD2. Unmatched junction bases numbered 5, after V lost 5 bases and J lost 3 bases. The CDR3 consists of 16 residues. Germline-derived CDR1 and CDR2 are KGHSH and LQKENI.

V and J are TRBV19 and TRBJ2-3, with TRBD2 identical over 8 bases. The CDR3 runs to 15 residues. Germline CDR1 LNHDA, CDR2 SQIVND (reference sequence). V lost 7 bases to trimming and J lost 0 bases; unmatched junction nucleotides: 6. CDR3 nucleotide sequence: TGTGCCAGTACCCTTAGCGGGGCTAGCACAGATACGCAGTATTTT. This gives the protein CASTLSGASTDTQYF.

The chain couples TRBV9 to TRBJ1-2; the D is unclear. The germline V gene has CDR1 SGDLS and CDR2 YYNGEE. Trimming removed 3 bases at V and 1 base at J, with 7 bases between. CDR3 length: 13 amino acids. CDR3 sequence reads: CASSAQINYGYTF. CDR3 DNA: TGTGCCAGCAGCGCACAGATTAACTATGGCTACACCTTC.

This clone was detected only a few times. This rearrangement joins TRBV6-5 to TRBJ1-5, with 7 bases fitting TRBD1. Trimming took 7 bases from V and 7 from J; bases not matched to a gene: 7. Germline assignment: CDR1 MNHEY and CDR2 SVGAGI. CDR3 length: 13 residues. The CDR3 nucleotides are TGTGCCAGCACCGGGACAGCCCGGCAGCCCCAGCATTTT. Translating gives CASTGTARQPQHF.

The chain couples TRBV4-3 to TRBJ1-1; weak D call: TRBD1 (5 bases). The CDR3 is made up of 13 amino acids. CDR1 is LGHNA and CDR2 is YSLEER in the germline V gene. The germline V and J ends were trimmed by 6 bases and 1 base, with 9 bases remaining between them. CDR3 coding DNA: TGCGCCAGCAGTCCTGGACAGAACACTGAAGCTTTCTTT. It is translated as CASSPGQNTEAFF.

The chain recombines TRBV5-1 with TRBJ1-5; D unclear. CDR1 is SGHRS, CDR2 YFSETQ, per germline. V was shortened by 0 bases and J by 4 bases, with 5 bases between the two germline ends. CDR3 length: 13 residues. CDR3 residues: CASSLDLNQPQHF. CDR3 coding DNA: TGCGCCAGCAGCTTGGATTTAAATCAGCCCCAGCATTTT.

The sample holds one count of this clone. The CDR3 DNA is TGTGCCAGCAGCTTAGTAGCGGGGACGTTCTACGAGCAGTACTTC. It encodes CASSLVAGTFYEQYF. V is TRBV11-3 and J is TRBJ2-7; TRBD2 aligns across 8 bases. V shed 1 base, J shed 3 bases, and the junction held 5 bases outside the gene matches. The CDR3 consists of 15 residues. Per the germline V gene, CDR1 is SGHNT and CDR2 is YENEEA.

A note on this clone: Other DNA sequences in the sample encode the same CDR3. The chain carries TRBV7-2 and TRBJ1-5; 9 bases agree with TRBD1. The germline V gene encodes CDR1 SGHTA and CDR2 FQGNSA. The CDR3 spans 15 residues. J gave up 4 bases and V 3 bases, and 4 bases lay outside the gene matches. The CDR3 DNA sequence: TGTGCCAGCAGCTTGCGTGGACAGGGGAATCAGCCCCAGCATTTT. This gives the protein CASSLRGQGNQPQHF.

The chain links TRBV6-6 to TRBJ1-5, with D maybe TRBD1 (6 bases). V lost 6 bases to trimming and J lost 7 bases, with 16 bases between them. CDR1 is MNHNY, CDR2 SVGAGI, per germline (reference sequence). The CDR3 is 14 amino acids. The CDR3 sequence: CASSPGGAAQPQHF. The CDR3 DNA follows: TGTGCCAGCAGCCCTGGGGGGGCGGCGCAGCCCCAGCATTTT.

This clone showed up just once. The CDR3 DNA sequence: TGCGCCAGCAGCTGGAGGGACCCCCGGGACAATGAGCAGTTCTTC. Translating gives CASSWRDPRDNEQFF. This chain links TRBV5-1 with TRBJ2-1; D might be TRBD2 (6 bases). The germline CDR1 and CDR2 sequences are SGHRS and YFSETQ. The CDR3 consists of 15 residues. Trimming took 3 bases from V and 5 from J, leaving 15 bases between them.

A single count supports this clone. The chain combines TRBV1 with TRBJ2-3; TRBD2, the D gene given by the table, was not confirmed from the DNA. TRBV1 constitutes a pseudogene. The CDR3 is 17 residues long. The CDR3 protein is CTSDGTSGKNSTDTQYF. CDR3 DNA sequence: TGCACCAGCGACGGGACTAGCGGGAAGAATTCCACAGATACGCAGTATTTT.

The rearrangement joins TRBV28 to TRBJ1-4, with D possibly being TRBD1 (5 bases). The CDR3 length is 12 residues. With 4 bases removed from V and 7 bases from J, the gap between germline ends came to 7 bases. Germline CDR1 MDHEN, CDR2 SYDVKM. CDR3 sequence: CASSSGFEKLFF. CDR3 coding DNA: TGTGCCAGCAGTTCAGGGTTTGAAAAACTGTTTTTT.

The chain carries TRBV7-2 and TRBJ2-5; 8 bases are shared with TRBD1. CDR1 and CDR2 (germline): SGHTA, FQGNSA. With 4 bases clipped from V and 7 bases from J, the junction kept 5 bases outside the gene matches. The CDR3 length is 13 residues. CDR3 protein: CASSSDRVGTQYF. The CDR3 DNA reads as TGTGCCAGCAGCTCGGACAGGGTTGGGACCCAGTACTTC.

The chain recombines TRBV4-2 with TRBJ2-1; 8 bases match TRBD2. The germline CDR1 and CDR2 sequences are LGHNA and YNFKEQ. The CDR3 contains 16 residues. V was pared by 0 bases and J by 5 bases, with 6 bases of the junction left unmatched. The CDR3 sequence: CASSQDPGRAHNEQFF. As DNA, the CDR3 is TGTGCCAGCAGCCAAGATCCCGGGAGGGCCCACAATGAGCAGTTCTTC.

J is TRBJ1-6 and V is TRBV19; TRBD1 matches at 7 bases. The CDR3 spans 13 residues. V shed 9 bases and J 4 bases; nucleotides not matched to a gene: 3. CDR1 is LNHDA, CDR2 SQIVND, per germline (reference sequence). The CDR3 bases are TGTGCCAGCAAGGGACAGTATAATTCACCCCTCCACTTT. This translates into CASKGQYNSPLHF.

The V gene is TRBV5-1, the J gene TRBJ2-1; D possibly corresponds to TRBD2 (5 bases). V lost 1 base and J 1 base, leaving 6 bases between the germline ends. The germline gives CDR1 SGHRS, CDR2 YFSETQ. This CDR3 has 14 residues. The CDR3 DNA reads TGCGCCAGCAGCTTGCGGGGATCCTACAATGAGCAGTTCTTC. Protein: CASSLRGSYNEQFF.

The chain has TRBV9 and TRBJ1-6; D is unresolved. The CDR3 runs to 13 residues. Trimming left V 0 bases short and J 12 bases short, with 10 bases between. The germline V gene encodes CDR1 SGDLS and CDR2 YYNGEE. The CDR3 bases are TGTGCCAGCAGCGTAGTACCTATAGAACCCCTCCACTTT. This encodes CASSVVPIEPLHF.

V usage is TRBV6-6 and J usage is TRBJ1-1; D might be TRBD1 (6 bases). Per germline, CDR1 MNHNY and CDR2 SVGAGI (reference sequence). V was pared by 2 bases and J by 5 bases, with 12 bases between. The CDR3 runs to 14 residues. CDR3 coding DNA: TGTGCCAGCAGTTACGTGACAGGACGAACTGAAGCTTTCTTT. It translates to CASSYVTGRTEAFF.

The chain links TRBV5-1 to TRBJ2-7, with 12 bases aligning to TRBD2. Per the germline V gene, CDR1 is SGHRS and CDR2 is YFSETQ. The CDR3 has 14 amino acids. V shed 4 bases, J shed 7 bases, and the junction held 6 bases outside the gene matches. For the CDR3, the DNA is TGCGCCAGCAGCCCTAGCGGGGGGGCCCGGGAGCAGTACTTC. As protein: CASSPSGGAREQYF.

The chain couples TRBV28 to TRBJ1-1; 7 nucleotides agree with TRBD1. The ends lost 2 bases at V and 4 bases at J; junction bases unmatched: 7. The CDR3 is 15 amino acids. The germline V gene has CDR1 MDHEN and CDR2 SYDVKM. CDR3 bases: TGTGCCAGCAGTTTACAACAGGGGTTTGCCACTGAAGCTTTCTTT. This sequence encodes CASSLQQGFATEAFF.

This sequence joins TRBV5-1 and TRBJ1-1; D uncertain. The CDR3 covers 15 residues. CDR1 is SGHRS, CDR2 YFSETQ, per germline. V was shortened by 3 bases and J by 0 bases, with 12 bases between the two germline ends. CDR3 nucleotide sequence: TGCGCCAGCAGCTCAGGCTGGAAAATGAACACTGAAGCTTTCTTT. Its translation: CASSSGWKMNTEAFF.